This is a list of T cell receptor beta chains from one sample in a study of early T cells in non-severe SARS-CoV-2 infection. TCRdb passed the 5' RACE reads through MiXCR, listing each CDR3 protein once. Of some 100,000 distinct CDR3 sequences in the sample, roughly 14% were seen once. Sequencing used whole blood. The receptors here all came from an adult who was a healthcare worker with PCR-confirmed SARS-CoV-2 infection or an uninfected control (not recorded which). Both conserved end residues are part of each CDR3. A D gene is named only where the DNA matches it firmly. Size values are once, few and many counts, or a class for expanded clones, and some rows have none.

j_call clone_size d_call v_call cdr3_aa cdr3_nt
TRBJ2-3 many NA TRBV12-3/TRBV12-4 CASSVSGEADTQYF TGTGCCAGCAGTGTATCAGGGGAGGCAGATACGCAGTATTTT
TRBJ1-6 many NA TRBV18 CASSLQASLNSPLHF TGTGCCAGCTCCTTACAGGCATCACTCAATTCACCCCTCCACTTT
TRBJ1-1 NA NA TRBV11-2 CASTQGMNTEAFF TGTGCCAGCACCCAGGGGATGAACACTGAAGCTTTCTTT
TRBJ1-4 many TRBD1 TRBV7-8 CASSRNRGRVGEKLFF TGTGCCAGCAGCCGAAACAGGGGCCGAGTGGGTGAAAAACTGTTTTTT
TRBJ2-5 few NA TRBV7-6 CASSFGLQAGETQYF TGTGCCAGCAGCTTCGGTCTGCAGGCCGGAGAGACCCAGTACTTC
TRBJ1-2 few NA TRBV4-1 CASSQDQGTYGYTF TGCGCCAGCAGCCAAGATCAGGGGACCTATGGCTACACCTTC
TRBJ2-1 few TRBD1 TRBV5-1 CASSLAGTGDHEQFF TGCGCCAGCAGCCTGGCGGGGACAGGAGACCATGAGCAGTTCTTC
TRBJ1-4 many TRBD1 TRBV7-9 CASTTGTGVSNEKLFF TGTGCCAGCACCACCGGGACAGGGGTTTCTAATGAAAAACTGTTTTTT
TRBJ2-3 few NA TRBV7-2 CASSTGGGTAYDTQYF TGTGCCAGCAGCACTGGGGGGGGGACAGCTTACGATACGCAGTATTTT
TRBJ2-1 NA NA TRBV27 CASSKQARGSYNEQFF TGTGCCAGCAGTAAACAGGCGAGGGGCTCCTACAATGAGCAGTTCTTC
TRBJ2-5 NA TRBD1 TRBV4-2 CASSQDLGQGRETQYF TGTGCCAGCAGCCAAGATTTGGGACAGGGACGAGAGACCCAGTACTTC
TRBJ2-6 few NA TRBV12-3/TRBV12-4 CASSLRTPHSVSSGANVLTF TGTGCCAGCAGTTTAAGGACACCCCATTCGGTATCATCTGGGGCCAACGTCCTGACTTTC
TRBJ2-1 many NA TRBV18 CASFRDTDNEQFF TGTGCCAGCTTCCGGGACACAGACAATGAGCAGTTCTTC
TRBJ1-2 NA TRBD1 TRBV12-3/TRBV12-4 CASTTAGGTYGYTF TGTGCCAGCACCACGGCAGGGGGCACCTATGGCTACACCTTC
TRBJ2-5 NA NA TRBV11-2 CASSLNTEKTQYF TGTGCCAGCAGCTTAAATACGGAAAAGACCCAGTACTTC
TRBJ2-1 NA NA TRBV29-1 CSVPRLGRYNEQFF TGCAGCGTTCCCCGACTAGGGAGATACAATGAGCAGTTCTTC
TRBJ1-6 many TRBD1 TRBV3-1 CASSQESGVRGRNSPLHF TGTGCCAGCAGCCAAGAATCGGGAGTCAGGGGGCGGAATTCACCCCTCCACTTT
TRBJ2-3 many TRBD2 TRBV12-3/TRBV12-4 CASSFSWGLAEKGAQYF TGTGCCAGCAGTTTTTCCTGGGGACTAGCGGAGAAAGGGGCGCAGTATTTT
TRBJ1-2 many NA TRBV5-4 CASSRDGVGFF TGTGCCAGCAGCCGGGACGGCGTAGGTTTTTTC
TRBJ2-3 few NA TRBV4-1 CASSQVQNTDTQYF TGCGCCAGCAGCCAAGTCCAGAACACAGATACGCAGTATTTT
TRBJ2-5 few NA TRBV5-1 CASRQSGTTQETQYF TGCGCCAGCAGGCAGTCCGGGACAACCCAAGAGACCCAGTACTTC
TRBJ1-4 few NA TRBV7-3 CASSVPRPDSTSRARLFF TGTGCCAGCAGCGTCCCCCGTCCAGATAGTACATCCAGAGCAAGACTGTTTTTT
TRBJ2-1 few NA TRBV6-5 CASLRRWGSSYNEQFF TGTGCCAGCCTTCGCCGGTGGGGGAGCTCCTACAATGAGCAGTTCTTC
TRBJ2-3 few TRBD2 TRBV20-1 CSARPLGSGGPLTDTQYF TGCAGTGCTAGACCCCTGGGTAGCGGGGGGCCGCTCACAGATACGCAGTATTTT
TRBJ2-3 few TRBD1 TRBV6-2/TRBV6-3 CASSYLVGQGGTDTQYF TGTGCCAGCAGTTACCTTGTGGGACAGGGAGGCACAGATACGCAGTATTTT
TRBJ2-2 few TRBD2 TRBV11-2 CASSPTSGGALGGELFF TGTGCCAGCAGCCCTACTAGCGGGGGGGCTCTGGGCGGGGAGCTGTTTTTT
TRBJ2-1 NA NA TRBV29-1 CSVRAEGHEQFF TGCAGCGTCCGAGCGGAGGGACATGAGCAGTTCTTC
TRBJ2-1 few TRBD1 TRBV12-3/TRBV12-4 CASSDPGQYSYNEQFF TGTGCCAGCAGTGACCCGGGACAGTACTCCTACAATGAGCAGTTCTTC
TRBJ1-4 NA NA TRBV4-1 CASSHMGSLEKLFF TGCGCCAGCAGCCATATGGGCTCGCTAGAAAAACTGTTTTTT
TRBJ2-3 NA TRBD2 TRBV7-9 CASSLGVAGGQDTQYF TGTGCCAGCAGCTTAGGAGTAGCGGGGGGGCAAGATACGCAGTATTTT
TRBJ1-2 NA NA TRBV7-2 CASSLQAYYGYTF TGTGCCAGCAGCTTACAGGCCTACTATGGCTACACCTTC
TRBJ1-1 few TRBD1 TRBV18 CASSPFSGGNTEAFF TGTGCCAGCTCACCATTCTCAGGGGGGAACACTGAAGCTTTCTTT
TRBJ2-1 NA NA TRBV7-8 CASSLTGKGNEQFF TGTGCCAGCAGCCTCACGGGGAAGGGGAATGAGCAGTTCTTC
TRBJ2-6 many NA TRBV7-3 CASSLKLSGANVLTF TGTGCCAGCAGCTTAAAGCTCTCTGGGGCCAACGTCCTGACTTTC
TRBJ2-1 few TRBD1 TRBV9 CASSVRTGGFNEQFF TGTGCCAGCAGCGTCCGGACAGGGGGCTTCAATGAGCAGTTCTTC
TRBJ2-1 few TRBD1 TRBV29-1 CSSAQGVSYNEQFF TGCAGTTCAGCACAGGGGGTCTCCTACAATGAGCAGTTCTTC
TRBJ2-5 few TRBD2 TRBV25-1 CASSRPGGILGETQYF TGTGCCAGCTCCAGGCCGGGGGGGATCCTCGGGGAGACCCAGTACTTC
TRBJ2-1 NA TRBD2 TRBV5-1 CASSLTLAGVEQFF TGCGCCAGCAGCTTAACTCTAGCGGGGGTCGAGCAGTTCTTC
TRBJ2-3 few TRBD1 TRBV5-4 CASAQGDTTDTQYF TGTGCCAGCGCACAGGGGGATACCACAGATACGCAGTATTTT
TRBJ2-3 NA NA TRBV9 CASSVDGTSTDTQYF TGTGCCAGCAGCGTAGACGGGACGAGCACAGATACGCAGTATTTT